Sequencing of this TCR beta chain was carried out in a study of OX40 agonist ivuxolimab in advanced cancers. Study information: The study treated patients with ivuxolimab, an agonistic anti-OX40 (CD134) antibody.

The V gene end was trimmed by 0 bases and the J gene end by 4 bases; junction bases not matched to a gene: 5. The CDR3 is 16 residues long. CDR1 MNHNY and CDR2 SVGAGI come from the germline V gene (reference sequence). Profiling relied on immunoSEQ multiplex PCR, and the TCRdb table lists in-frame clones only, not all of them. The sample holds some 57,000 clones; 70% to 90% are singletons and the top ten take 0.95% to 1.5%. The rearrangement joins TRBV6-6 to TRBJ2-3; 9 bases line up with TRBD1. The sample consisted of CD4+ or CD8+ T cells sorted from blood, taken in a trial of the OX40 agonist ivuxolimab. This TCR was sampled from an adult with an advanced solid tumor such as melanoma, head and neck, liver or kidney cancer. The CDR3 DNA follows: TGTGCCAGCAGTTACTCGACAGGGGGACTTGCAGATACGCAGTATTTT. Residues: CASSYSTGGLADTQYF.